These 5 T cell receptor beta chains were sequenced from one sample in a study of regulatory T cells in long-lasting Graves disease. Sample time point: newly diagnosed GD, antithyroid drugs for less than 3 months. RNA extracted from PBMCs served as the sequencing template. According to the study, TCR beta libraries were built with iRepertoire HTBI primers and CDR3-region Arm-PCR. One entry per CDR3 protein results from TCRdb running MiXCR on the multiplex PCR reads. The sample carries some 230,000 distinct CDR3 sequences, around 19% recorded once. The sequencing used peripheral blood mononuclear cells (PBMCs), collected at new diagnosis, from a patient treated with antithyroid drugs. These receptors all come from a female donor with Graves disease.

This clonotype was seen many times. The V and J genes are TRBV24-1 and TRBJ2-1, with D perhaps TRBD2 (6 bases). Germline V gene sequence: CDR1 KGHDR, CDR2 SFDVKD. The CDR3 has 15 amino acids. V dropped 6 bases and J dropped 0 bases, with 11 bases sitting between them. The CDR3 nucleotides are TGTGCCACCAGTCTGGAGGGGAGCTCCTACAATGAGCAGTTCTTC. This codes for CATSLEGSSYNEQFF.

The V and J genes are TRBV5-5 and TRBJ2-4; 8 bases are a match to TRBD1. The CDR3 runs to 18 residues. Germline CDR1 SGHKS, CDR2 YYEKEE (reference sequence). Trimming removed 4 bases from V and 1 base from J; junction bases left unmatched: 13. CDR3 sequence reads: CASSIIPGGMDAKNIQYF. As DNA, the CDR3 is TGTGCCAGCAGCATAATACCAGGGGGCATGGACGCCAAAAACATTCAGTACTTC.

On this clonotype: Being one base from a much bigger clone, this may be a read error. The chain links TRBV19 to TRBJ1-4; D perhaps matches TRBD1 (5 bases). This CDR3 is 13 amino acids long. The germline V and J ends were trimmed by 10 bases and 8 bases, with 17 bases remaining between them. Germline assignment: CDR1 LNHDA and CDR2 SQIVND (reference sequence). CDR3 sequence (DNA): TGTGCCACCCGGGGCAGGGAGTACGAAAAACTGTTTTTT. Protein product: CATRGREYEKLFF.

This clonotype has a handful of counts. The DNA of the CDR3 is TGCAGTGCTAGGAGGAGAGGGACAGAGACCCAGTACTTC. The encoded protein is CSARRRGTETQYF. This chain connects TRBV20-1 to TRBJ2-5; D tentatively fits TRBD1 or TRBD2 (5 bases each). CDR1 and CDR2 (germline): DFQATT, SNEGSKA (reference sequence). The CDR3 loop spans 13 amino acids. V was pared by 3 bases and J by 4 bases, with 12 bases between.

This clonotype was counted at least ten times. The rearrangement links TRBV2 to TRBJ2-7; the D call may be TRBD1 or TRBD2 (5 bases each). V was shortened by 5 bases and J by 9 bases, with 11 bases between the two germline ends. The CDR3 totals 11 residues. Germline CDR1 SNHLY, CDR2 FYNNEI. As DNA, the CDR3 is TGTGCCAGCAGTCTAGGGACCGGGCAGTACTTC. Translated: CASSLGTGQYF.